Sequencing of this T cell receptor beta chain was carried out in a study of cytomegalovirus exposure and HLA in healthy donors. Study findings and constraints: TRBV6-2, TRBV6-3 and other indistinguishable V segments were excluded. Cytomegalovirus association was listed for 164 TCR beta chains.

This CDR3 contains 13 residues. V was trimmed by 1 base and J by 3 bases, leaving 6 bases between them. CDR1 SGHNT and CDR2 YENEEA come from the germline V gene. The PCR contained 60 Vbeta and 13 Jbeta primers. The data were produced by immunoSEQ multiplex PCR, yet TCRdb's version contains in-frame clones alone and is incomplete. Across about 52,000 clones, the top ten clones capture 9% to 15% of the sample. Comments on this clone: The antigen is unknown.

Nominally healthy donors were sampled, though unrecorded immune exposures were likely. Material for sequencing was PBMCs. The V call is TRBV11-3, the J call TRBJ1-1; D possibly corresponds to TRBD1 (5 bases). The receptor was isolated from a woman aged 55 to 70 in good health and CMV-seropositive. DNA of the CDR3: TGTGCCAGCAGCTTAGCGACAGACACTGAAGCTTTCTTT. Its translation: CASSLATDTEAFF.